This TCR beta chain came from a study of T cell changes during pregnancy in multiple sclerosis. This clone is medium-sized. Different DNA sequences within this sample yield the same CDR3. Trimming shortened V by 1 base and J by 2 bases, and 8 bases separated the two germline ends. CDR1 MNHNS and CDR2 SASEGT come from the germline V gene. The CDR3 runs 14 residues. Only in-frame clones appear in the TCRdb table, and some are missing; sequencing was by immunoSEQ multiplex PCR. The sample has around 30,000 clones, roughly 89% seen once. The V gene is TRBV6-1, the J gene TRBJ1-1; D is uncertain. The sequence derives from a female donor with multiple sclerosis, enrolled in a pregnancy study. Sequenced here: CD8+ T cells from peripheral blood mononuclear cells, sampled in the third trimester of pregnancy. This CDR3 is CASSEVPVNTEAFF. As DNA, the CDR3 is TGTGCCAGCAGTGAAGTTCCCGTTAACACTGAAGCTTTCTTT.